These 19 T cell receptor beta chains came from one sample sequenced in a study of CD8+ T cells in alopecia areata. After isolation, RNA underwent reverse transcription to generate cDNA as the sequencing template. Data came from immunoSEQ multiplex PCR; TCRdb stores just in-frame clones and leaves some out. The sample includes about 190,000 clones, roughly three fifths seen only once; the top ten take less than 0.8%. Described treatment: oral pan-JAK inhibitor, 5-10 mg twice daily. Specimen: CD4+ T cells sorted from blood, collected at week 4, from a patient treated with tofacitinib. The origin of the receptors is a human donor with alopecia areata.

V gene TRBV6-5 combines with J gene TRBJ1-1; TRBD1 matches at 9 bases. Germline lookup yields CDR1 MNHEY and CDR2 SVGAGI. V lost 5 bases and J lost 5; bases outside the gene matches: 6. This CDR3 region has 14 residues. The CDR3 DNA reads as TGTGCCAGCAGTCCCGACAGGGGGAGGACTGAAGCTTTCTTT. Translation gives CASSPDRGRTEAFF.

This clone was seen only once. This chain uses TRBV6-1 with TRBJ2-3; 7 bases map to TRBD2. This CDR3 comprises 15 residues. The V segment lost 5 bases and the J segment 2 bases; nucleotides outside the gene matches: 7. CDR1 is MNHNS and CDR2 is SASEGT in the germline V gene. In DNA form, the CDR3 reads TGTGCCAGCAGTCCGGGGGGACTCTTCACAGATACGCAGTATTTT. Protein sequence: CASSPGGLFTDTQYF.

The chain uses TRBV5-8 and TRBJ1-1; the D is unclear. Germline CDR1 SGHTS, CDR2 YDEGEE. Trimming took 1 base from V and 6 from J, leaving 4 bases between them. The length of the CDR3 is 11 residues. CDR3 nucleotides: TGTGCCAGCAGCTTGATTTCTGAAGCTTTCTTT. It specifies CASSLISEAFF.

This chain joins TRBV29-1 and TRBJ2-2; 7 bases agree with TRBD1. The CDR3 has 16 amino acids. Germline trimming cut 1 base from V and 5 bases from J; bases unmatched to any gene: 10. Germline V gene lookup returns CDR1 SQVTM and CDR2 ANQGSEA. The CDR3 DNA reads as TGCAGCGTTGAAGTACTTCGACAGGGAGCAACCGGGGAGCTGTTTTTT. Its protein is CSVEVLRQGATGELFF.

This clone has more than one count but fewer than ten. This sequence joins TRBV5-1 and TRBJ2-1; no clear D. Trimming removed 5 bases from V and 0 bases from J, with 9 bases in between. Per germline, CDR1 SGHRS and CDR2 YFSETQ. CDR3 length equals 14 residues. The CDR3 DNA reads TGCGCCAGCAGTGGTAGTAGCTCCTACAATGAGCAGTTCTTC. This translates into CASSGSSSYNEQFF.

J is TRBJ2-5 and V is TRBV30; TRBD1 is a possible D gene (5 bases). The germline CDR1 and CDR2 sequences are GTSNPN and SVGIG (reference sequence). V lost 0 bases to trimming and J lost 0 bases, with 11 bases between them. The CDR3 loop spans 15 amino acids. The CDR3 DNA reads TGTGCCTGGAGTGTACGGTCAGGGAACCAAGAGACCCAGTACTTC. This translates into CAWSVRSGNQETQYF.

The CDR3 spells CASSQDLAGGTNTQYF. CDR3 bases: TGCGCCAGCAGCCAAGACCTAGCGGGAGGGACGAATACGCAGTATTTT. The chain recombines TRBV5-1 with TRBJ2-3; 12 bases are shared with TRBD2. The CDR3 extends over 16 amino acids. Trimming took 4 bases from V and 7 from J; bases not matched to a gene: 10. Germline-derived CDR1 and CDR2 are SGHRS and YFSETQ.

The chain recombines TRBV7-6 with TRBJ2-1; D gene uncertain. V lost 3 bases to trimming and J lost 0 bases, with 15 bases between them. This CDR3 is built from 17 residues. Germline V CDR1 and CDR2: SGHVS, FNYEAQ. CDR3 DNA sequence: TGTGCCAGCAGCTTGTATAGCCGGCGGTCCTCCTACAATGAGCAGTTCTTC. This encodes CASSLYSRRSSYNEQFF.

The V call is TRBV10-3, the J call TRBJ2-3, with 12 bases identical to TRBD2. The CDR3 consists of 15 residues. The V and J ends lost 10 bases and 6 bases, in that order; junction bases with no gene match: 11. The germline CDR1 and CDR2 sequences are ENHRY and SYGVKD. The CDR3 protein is CATQEWTSGMDTQYF. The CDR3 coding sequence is TGTGCCACCCAGGAATGGACTAGCGGGATGGATACGCAGTATTTT.

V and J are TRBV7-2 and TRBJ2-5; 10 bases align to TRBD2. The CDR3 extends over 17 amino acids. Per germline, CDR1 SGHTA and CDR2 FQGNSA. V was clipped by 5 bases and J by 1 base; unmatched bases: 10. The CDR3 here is CASSVSRLAGGQETQYF. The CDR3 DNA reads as TGTGCCAGCAGCGTAAGCAGACTAGCGGGCGGCCAAGAGACCCAGTACTTC.

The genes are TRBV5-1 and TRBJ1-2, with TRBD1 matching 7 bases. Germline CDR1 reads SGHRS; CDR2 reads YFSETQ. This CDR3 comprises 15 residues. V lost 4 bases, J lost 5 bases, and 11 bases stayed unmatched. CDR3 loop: CASSKTGTALYGYTF. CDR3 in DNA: TGCGCCAGCAGCAAAACCGGGACAGCTTTATATGGCTACACCTTC.

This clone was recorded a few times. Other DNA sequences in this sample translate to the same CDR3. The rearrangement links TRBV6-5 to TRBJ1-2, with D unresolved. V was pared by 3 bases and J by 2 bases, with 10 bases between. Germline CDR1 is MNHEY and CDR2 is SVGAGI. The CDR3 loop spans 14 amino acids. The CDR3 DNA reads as TGTGCCAGCAGTTATAGGGAGATAAACTATGGCTACACCTTC. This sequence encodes CASSYREINYGYTF.

CDR3: CASSFRENTEAFF. The DNA of the CDR3 is TGTGCCAGCAGTTTTAGAGAGAACACTGAAGCTTTCTTT. V usage is TRBV27 and J usage is TRBJ1-1, with D uncertain. The germline V and J ends were trimmed by 3 bases and 1 base, with 6 bases remaining between them. The germline V gene encodes CDR1 MNHEY and CDR2 SMNVEV (reference sequence). The CDR3 contains 13 residues.

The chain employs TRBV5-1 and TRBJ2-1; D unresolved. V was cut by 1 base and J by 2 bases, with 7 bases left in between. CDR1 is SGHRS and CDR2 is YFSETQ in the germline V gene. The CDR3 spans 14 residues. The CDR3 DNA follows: TGCGCCAGCAGCTTGTTGGGAACCTACAATGAGCAGTTCTTC. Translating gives CASSLLGTYNEQFF. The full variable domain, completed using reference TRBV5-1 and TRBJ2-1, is KAGVTQTPRYLIKTRGQQVTLSCSPISGHRSVSWYQQTPGQGLQFLFEYFSETQRNKGNFPGRFSGRQFSNSRSEMNVSTLELGDSALYLCASSLLGTYNEQFFGPGTRLTVL.

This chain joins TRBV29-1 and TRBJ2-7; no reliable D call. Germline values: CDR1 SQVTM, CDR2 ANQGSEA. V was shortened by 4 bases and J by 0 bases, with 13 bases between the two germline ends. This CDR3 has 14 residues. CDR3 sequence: CSVVSTASSYEQYF. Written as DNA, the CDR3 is TGCAGCGTTGTATCTACTGCCAGCTCCTACGAGCAGTACTTC.

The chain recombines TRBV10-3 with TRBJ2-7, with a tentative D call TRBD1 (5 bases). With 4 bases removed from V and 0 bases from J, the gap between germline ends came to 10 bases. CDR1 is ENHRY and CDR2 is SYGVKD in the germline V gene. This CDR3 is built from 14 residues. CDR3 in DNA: TGTGCCATCAGTGCCCAGGGATTCTCCTACGAGCAGTACTTC. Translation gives CAISAQGFSYEQYF.

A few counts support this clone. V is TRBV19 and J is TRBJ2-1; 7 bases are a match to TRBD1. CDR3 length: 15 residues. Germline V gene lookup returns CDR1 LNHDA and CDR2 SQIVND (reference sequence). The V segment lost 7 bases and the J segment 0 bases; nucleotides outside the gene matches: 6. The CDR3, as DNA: TGTGCCAGTACCCCCGACAGGGACTCCTACAATGAGCAGTTCTTC. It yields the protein CASTPDRDSYNEQFF.

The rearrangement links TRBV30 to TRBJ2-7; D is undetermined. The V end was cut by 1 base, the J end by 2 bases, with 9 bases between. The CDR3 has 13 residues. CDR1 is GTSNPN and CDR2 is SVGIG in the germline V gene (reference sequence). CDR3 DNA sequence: TGTGCCTGGAGTGGACCCATGCCCTACGAGCAGTACTTC. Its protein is CAWSGPMPYEQYF.

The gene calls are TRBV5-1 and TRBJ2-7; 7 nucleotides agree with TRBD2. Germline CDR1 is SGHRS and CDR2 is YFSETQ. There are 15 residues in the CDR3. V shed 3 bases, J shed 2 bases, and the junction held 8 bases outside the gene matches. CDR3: CASSSAWGRAYEQYF. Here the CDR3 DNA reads TGCGCCAGCAGCTCAGCTTGGGGGAGGGCCTACGAGCAGTACTTC.